This TCR beta chain was recorded in a study of read filtering for tumor transcriptome and immune sequencing. Across the study: Under ten patients were R-ISS I, 16 were R-ISS II, about seven were R-ISS III. DNase treatment preceded whole-transcriptome library preparation.

V lost 1 base to trimming and J lost 2 bases, with 5 bases between them. The CDR3 sequence is 14 residues long. The library was built from approximately 400 ng RNA with molecular barcoded adaptors for alpha/delta and beta/gamma chains. One entry per CDR3 protein, called by TCRdb with MiXCR from the reads. The data contain some 38,000 distinct CDR3 sequences, about 11% of them singletons. There are a few counts of this clonotype. The J gene is TRBJ2-2, the V gene TRBV12-3 or TRBV12-4; perhaps TRBD1 as D (5 bases). Sequencing was done on a sample of a population of CD138-negative cells sorted from bone marrow. The source of this sequence is a donor at least 40 years old with multiple myeloma. CDR3 loop: CASSLGTNTGELFF. The CDR3 DNA follows: TGTGCCAGCAGTTTAGGGACAAACACCGGGGAGCTGTTTTTT.